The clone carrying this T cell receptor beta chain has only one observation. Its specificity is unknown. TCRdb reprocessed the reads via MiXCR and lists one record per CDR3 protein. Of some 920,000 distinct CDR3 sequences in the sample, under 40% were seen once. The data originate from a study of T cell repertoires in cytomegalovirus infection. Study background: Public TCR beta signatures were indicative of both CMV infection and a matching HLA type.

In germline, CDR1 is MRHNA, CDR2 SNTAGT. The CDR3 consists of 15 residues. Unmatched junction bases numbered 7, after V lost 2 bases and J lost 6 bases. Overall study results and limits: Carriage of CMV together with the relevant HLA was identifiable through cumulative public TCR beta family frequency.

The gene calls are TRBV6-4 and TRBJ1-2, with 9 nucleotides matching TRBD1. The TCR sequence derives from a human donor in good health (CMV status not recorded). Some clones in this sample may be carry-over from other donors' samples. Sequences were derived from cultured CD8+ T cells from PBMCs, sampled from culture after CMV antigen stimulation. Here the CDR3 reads CASSDPGQGFDGYTF. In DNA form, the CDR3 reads TGTGCCAGCAGTGACCCGGGACAGGGATTCGATGGCTACACCTTC.